This T cell receptor beta chain appears in the sequencing data of a study of T-cell memory formation after mild COVID-19. This clonotype was counted between two and nine times. Antigen unknown. Study-wide results and caveats: A balance of CD4 and CD8 characterized clones contracting day 15 to 85, whereas later expanders leaned CD4+. Of the contracting clones, CD4+ ones lay mainly in CM and EM, and CD8+ ones in EMRA. Prior to infection, memory already included some responding clones, suggesting cross-reactive memory joined.

The germline V gene encodes CDR1 MNHEY and CDR2 SVGAGI. Trimming at V came to 8 bases and at J to 3 bases, leaving 6 bases not matched to a gene. The CDR3 spans 14 residues. TCRdb reanalysed the 5' RACE reads using MiXCR and keeps one entry per CDR3 protein. Among roughly 100,000 distinct CDR3 sequences listed, 15% to 20% were seen once. Specimen: PBMCs or a T cell subset sorted from them (not recorded which). This receptor was obtained from an adult woman who had mild COVID-19 (a few samples of this study predate the infection). Cell type and time point are not known. The genes are TRBV6-5 and TRBJ2-2; 7 bases map to TRBD2. The chain's CDR3 is CASCALADTGELFF. Written as DNA, the CDR3 is TGTGCCAGCTGCGCTCTAGCGGACACCGGGGAGCTGTTTTTT.